Following are 24 T cell receptor beta chains from one sample sequenced in a study of blood T cell repertoires in COVID-19. TCRdb's table, derived via immunoSEQ multiplex PCR, lists solely in-frame clones and lacks some. This sample has about 110,000 clones, with 88% found just once. Sequenced: peripheral blood. These TCRs come from a woman in her 70s who had recovered from COVID-19.

This clone was found a few times. The V and J genes are TRBV19 and TRBJ2-7; 9 bases are a match to TRBD1. The CDR3 is 15 amino acids. The V gene's germline CDR1 is LNHDA and CDR2 SQIVND (reference sequence). Trimming at V came to 5 bases and at J to 1 base, leaving 6 bases not matched to a gene. Written as DNA, the CDR3 is TGTGCCAGTAGTCCCCAAGGACAGGGGTCCTACGAGCAGTACTTC. Protein product: CASSPQGQGSYEQYF.

V gene TRBV7-3 combines with J gene TRBJ2-5; 10 nucleotides align to TRBD1. This CDR3 region has 16 residues. CDR1 is SGHTA, CDR2 FQGTGA, per germline. J gave up 5 bases and V 5 bases, and 11 bases lay outside the gene matches. The CDR3 bases are TGTGCCAGCAGCCCACGACAGGGGGCGAGTAAGGAGACCCAGTACTTC. Translated, it gives CASSPRQGASKETQYF.

V is TRBV2 and J is TRBJ2-7; no clear D gene. The germline CDR1 and CDR2 sequences are SNHLY and FYNNEI. The CDR3 has 13 amino acids. With 4 bases removed from V and 5 bases from J, the gap between germline ends came to 12 bases. The CDR3 protein is CASSVEQIHEQYF. The CDR3 DNA sequence: TGTGCCAGCAGTGTGGAGCAGATCCACGAGCAGTACTTC.

This chain connects TRBV7-9 to TRBJ1-4; unclear D gene. The CDR3 contains 13 residues. In germline, CDR1 is SEHNR, CDR2 FQNEAQ (reference sequence). The ends were cut back, 5 bases at V and 0 bases at J, with 4 bases in the middle. The CDR3 loop is CASSPSTNEKLFF. The CDR3 DNA follows: TGTGCCAGCAGCCCCTCAACTAATGAAAAACTGTTTTTT. Full variable domain (rest looked up from reference TRBV7-9 and TRBJ1-4): DTGVSQNPRHKITKRGQNVTFRCDPISEHNRLYWYRQTLGQGPEFLTYFQNEAQLEKSRLLSDRFSAERPKGSFSTLEIQRTEQGDSAMYLCASSPSTNEKLFFGSGTQLSVL.

The chain is built from TRBV3-1 (or the pseudogene TRBV3-2) and TRBJ2-5; 8 positions agree with TRBD1. After removal of 3 bases from V and 5 bases from J, the junction contained 5 bases not matched to a gene. Germline V gene sequence: CDR1 LGHDT, CDR2 YNNKEL (reference sequence). This CDR3 spans 14 amino acids. The CDR3 region is CASSQRTGYETQYF. The CDR3 nucleotides read TGTGCCAGCAGCCAGAGGACAGGGTACGAGACCCAGTACTTC.

This chain joins TRBV4-2 and TRBJ1-1; a weak D match, TRBD1 (5 bases). Per the germline V gene, CDR1 is LGHNA and CDR2 is YNFKEQ. Trimming took off 0 bases at V and 9 bases at J, with 17 bases between the two ends. This CDR3 has 15 residues. The CDR3 region has the DNA TGTGCCAGCAGCCAAGAGTCAGGTTTGGGGCAGAAAGCTTTCTTT. Translated: CASSQESGLGQKAFF.

The chain carries TRBV5-1 and TRBJ1-1, with D possibly TRBD1 on 6 matching bases. CDR1 and CDR2 from the germline V gene are SGHRS and YFSETQ. Deletions cut 0 bases from V and 4 bases from J, with 13 bases between. The CDR3 covers 15 residues. CDR3 amino acids: CASSLGGQSGTEAFF. The CDR3 nucleotides are TGCGCCAGCAGCTTGGGGGGGCAGTCCGGCACTGAAGCTTTCTTT.

The genes are TRBV10-3 and TRBJ2-7; unclear D gene. With 0 bases removed from V and 5 bases from J, the gap between germline ends came to 5 bases. The CDR3 is made up of 12 amino acids. Germline CDR1 ENHRY, CDR2 SYGVKD. The CDR3 region has the DNA TGTGCCATCAGTGAGTCGGGCGACGAGCAGTACTTC. The encoded protein is CAISESGDEQYF.

This chain joins TRBV5-1 and TRBJ2-1; D uncertain. The germline V and J ends were trimmed by 6 bases and 4 bases, with 14 bases remaining between them. Per the germline V gene, CDR1 is SGHRS and CDR2 is YFSETQ. The CDR3 loop spans 14 amino acids. The CDR3 reads CASIPGPPYNEQFF. The DNA of the CDR3 is TGCGCCAGCATTCCAGGCCCCCCTTACAATGAGCAGTTCTTC.

This clone was recorded a few times. The V call is TRBV10-3, the J call TRBJ2-3; D not resolved. Trimming removed 3 bases at V and 3 bases at J, with 10 bases between. Germline CDR1 and CDR2: ENHRY and SYGVKD. The CDR3 consists of 14 residues. The CDR3, as DNA: TGTGCCATCAGTGATGATCCGGAGACAGATACGCAGTATTTT. It is translated as CAISDDPETDTQYF.

CDR3 nucleotides: TGCGCCAGCAGCCAAGTAACAGGCTCTGGAAACACCATATATTTT. Translation gives CASSQVTGSGNTIYF. The genes are TRBV4-3 and TRBJ1-3; a possible D gene is TRBD1 (5 bases). The CDR3 totals 15 residues. Trimming cost V 1 base and J 0 bases, with 7 bases left between them. CDR1 and CDR2 (germline): LGHNA, YSLEER.

The chain has TRBV19 and TRBJ2-1; D is possibly TRBD2 (7 bases). CDR1 is LNHDA and CDR2 is SQIVND in the germline V gene (reference sequence). CDR3 size: 14 residues. Trimming left V 3 bases short and J 5 bases short, with 11 bases between. CDR3 sequence reads: CASSISGGHNEQFF. The CDR3 DNA reads TGTGCCAGTAGTATCTCGGGGGGCCACAATGAGCAGTTCTTC.

The chain couples TRBV7-2 to TRBJ1-4; D ambiguous. V was clipped by 1 base and J by 6 bases, with 12 bases between them. CDR1 and CDR2 from the germline V gene are SGHTA and FQGNSA. This CDR3 is built from 15 residues. The CDR3 DNA is TGTGCCAGCAGCTTAGACGGGGTTGTGGATGAAAAACTGTTTTTT. This codes for CASSLDGVVDEKLFF. The whole variable domain, filled in from reference TRBV7-2 and TRBJ1-4, reads GAGVSQSPSNKVTEKGKDVELRCDPISGHTALYWYRQSLGQGLEFLIYFQGNSAPDKSGLPSDRFSAERTGGSVSTLTIQRTQQEDSAVYLCASSLDGVVDEKLFFGSGTQLSVL.

This chain connects TRBV11-3 to TRBJ2-3, with 10 bases lining up with TRBD2. V lost 8 bases to trimming and J lost 5 bases; unmatched junction nucleotides: 4. The CDR3 loop spans 13 amino acids. CDR1 is SGHNT and CDR2 is YENEEA in the germline V gene. This CDR3 is CASGIAGGDTQYF. CDR3 nucleotides: TGTGCCAGCGGGATAGCGGGAGGAGATACGCAGTATTTT.

The chain has TRBV19 and TRBJ2-5; tentative D call: TRBD1 (6 bases). The CDR3 is 14 residues long. Germline values: CDR1 LNHDA, CDR2 SQIVND (reference sequence). V lost 5 bases and J lost 0, with 10 bases in between. CDR3 sequence (DNA): TGTGCCAGTAGTTCCCGGGACAACCAAGAGACCCAGTACTTC. This sequence encodes CASSSRDNQETQYF. Full variable domain (missing parts from reference TRBV19 and TRBJ2-5): DGGITQSPKYLFRKEGQNVTLSCEQNLNHDAMYWYRQDPGQGLRLIYYSQIVNDFQKGDIAEGYSVSREKKESFPLTVTSAQKNPTAFYLCASSSRDNQETQYFGPGTRLLVL.

The chain carries TRBV5-1 and TRBJ1-4, with D tentatively TRBD1 (5 bases). Germline loops: CDR1 SGHRS, CDR2 YFSETQ. The CDR3 has 14 amino acids. Trimming removed 4 bases from V and 4 bases from J, with 11 bases in between. The CDR3 DNA reads TGCGCCAGCAGCCAAGACAGCTATAATGAAAAACTGTTTTTT. Its translation: CASSQDSYNEKLFF. Supplemented by reference TRBV5-1 and TRBJ1-4, the full variable domain reads KAGVTQTPRYLIKTRGQQVTLSCSPISGHRSVSWYQQTPGQGLQFLFEYFSETQRNKGNFPGRFSGRQFSNSRSEMNVSTLELGDSALYLCASSQDSYNEKLFFGSGTQLSVL.

The gene calls are TRBV12-2 and TRBJ1-6; the DNA was not used to check the table's D call, TRBD1. TRBV12-2 is assigned pseudogene status. This CDR3 region has 17 residues. The CDR3 reads CASRLEWTGVLHSPLHF. CDR3 coding DNA: TGTGCAAGTCGCTTAGAATGGACAGGGGTCCTTCATTCACCCCTCCACTTT.

The chain uses TRBV6-5 and TRBJ2-7, with D perhaps matching TRBD2 (6 bases). Germline assignment: CDR1 MNHEY and CDR2 SVGAGI. The CDR3 is made up of 13 amino acids. V lost 6 bases, J lost 5 bases, and 14 bases lay in between. CDR3 DNA sequence: TGTGCCAGCAGGGGGCGGGGAGGAAACGAGCAGTACTTC. Translation: CASRGRGGNEQYF.

The chain joins TRBV9 to TRBJ2-3; 7 nucleotides match TRBD1. Germline CDR1 and CDR2: SGDLS and YYNGEE. The CDR3 covers 14 residues. Trimming removed 3 bases from V and 0 bases from J; junction bases left unmatched: 1. CDR3 bases: TGTGCCAGCAGCGGGACAGGAAGCACAGATACGCAGTATTTT. This encodes CASSGTGSTDTQYF.

The chain uses TRBV4-3 and TRBJ1-1, with D possibly being TRBD1 (5 bases). Deletions cut 4 bases from V and 11 bases from J, with 14 bases between. The CDR3 loop spans 12 amino acids. Germline values: CDR1 LGHNA, CDR2 YSLEER. CDR3 nucleotides: TGCGCCAGCAGCCGGGGGGACGCGGACGCTTTCTTT. This gives the protein CASSRGDADAFF.

The chain carries TRBV7-2 and TRBJ2-4; 7 nucleotides match TRBD1. The length of the CDR3 is 12 residues. J gave up 9 bases and V 4 bases, and 3 bases lay outside the gene matches. Germline CDR1 reads SGHTA; CDR2 reads FQGNSA. The CDR3 bases are TGTGCCAGCAGCTCGACAGGGACCATTCAGTACTTC. This translates into CASSSTGTIQYF.

The chain uses TRBV12-1 and TRBJ2-7; the DNA was not compared with TRBD1, the D call given in the table. TRBV12-1 is given as a pseudogene. The CDR3 is 16 residues long. CDR3 protein: CASKGTGTGSVYEQYF. The CDR3 region has the DNA TGTGCCAGCAAGGGGACAGGGACAGGGTCGGTCTACGAGCAGTACTTC.

This CDR3 reads CASSPDRVAEKLFF. The DNA of the CDR3 is TGTGCCAGCTCACCGGACAGGGTGGCGGAAAAACTGTTTTTT. The rearrangement links TRBV18 to TRBJ1-4; 8 positions agree with TRBD1. The CDR3 extends over 14 amino acids. Germline lookup yields CDR1 KGHSH and CDR2 LQKENI. V shed 3 bases and J 8 bases; nucleotides not matched to a gene: 5.

The CDR3 region has the DNA TGTGCCAGCAGTTCTACAGGGGGCGGGAGCTACACCTTC. Its translation is CASSSTGGGSYTF. The chain employs TRBV12-3 or TRBV12-4 and TRBJ1-2; TRBD1 aligns across 9 bases. The V and J ends lost 4 bases and 9 bases, in that order; junction bases with no gene match: 6. The CDR3 has 13 residues.